The 5 T cell receptor beta chains given below trace back to one sample, sequenced in a study of blood T cell repertoires in COVID-19. Produced via immunoSEQ multiplex PCR; TCRdb's table is partial and in-frame only. The sample records 250,000 to 350,000 clones, about 89% being singletons. Specimen: peripheral blood. These receptors were taken from a man aged 30 to 39 with acute or convalescent COVID-19.

V gene TRBV9 combines with J gene TRBJ2-7, with a weak D call TRBD1 (6 bases). V was clipped by 4 bases and J by 1 base, with 12 bases between them. This CDR3 spans 14 amino acids. Germline loops: CDR1 SGDLS, CDR2 YYNGEE. CDR3 nucleotide sequence: TGTGCCAGCAGCTCACAGACAGGATCCTACGAGCAGTACTTC. Residues: CASSSQTGSYEQYF.

The chain uses TRBV7-2 and TRBJ2-1; weak D call: TRBD2 (6 bases). This CDR3 is 17 amino acids long. V was shortened by 0 bases and J by 7 bases, with 19 bases between the two germline ends. The germline gives CDR1 SGHTA, CDR2 FQGNSA. The CDR3 DNA is TGTGCCAGCAGCTTAGCGTACATGGCGGGACCGGAGAATGAGCAGTTCTTC. Protein: CASSLAYMAGPENEQFF.

This chain uses TRBV24-1 with TRBJ2-2, with D possibly being TRBD1 (5 bases). With 2 bases removed from V and 5 bases from J, the gap between germline ends came to 20 bases. Germline V gene sequence: CDR1 KGHDR, CDR2 SFDVKD. The CDR3 is made up of 18 amino acids. Written as DNA, the CDR3 is TGTGCCACCAGTGATTCTGATCGACCAGGGCAGTGGACCGGGGAGCTGTTTTTT. Encoded protein: CATSDSDRPGQWTGELFF.

This sequence joins TRBV3-1 (or the pseudogene TRBV3-2) and TRBJ1-1, with 7 bases lining up with TRBD1. The CDR3 loop spans 15 amino acids. V shed 3 bases and J 5 bases; nucleotides not matched to a gene: 9. CDR1 is LGHDT and CDR2 is YNNKEL in the germline V gene (reference sequence). The CDR3 sequence: CASSQSTGLRTEAFF. CDR3 DNA: TGTGCCAGCAGCCAGTCGACAGGGCTGCGGACTGAAGCTTTCTTT.

The CDR3 nucleotides are TGTGCCAGCAGTGAGGGGACAGGGAGAAGGTATGGCTACACCTTC. This translates into CASSEGTGRRYGYTF. The chain carries TRBV6-1 and TRBJ1-2; the match to TRBD1 covers 9 bases. This CDR3 contains 15 residues. The trim removed 3 bases at V and 5 bases at J, leaving 7 bases unmatched. Per the germline V gene, CDR1 is MNHNS and CDR2 is SASEGT.